The 15 T cell receptor beta chains presented below share a single source sample, sequenced in a study of OX40 agonist ivuxolimab in advanced cancers. TCRdb's copy holds only in-frame clones and misses some; the assay was immunoSEQ multiplex PCR. The data hold about 54,000 clones, with approximately 85% observed a single time. Sequenced here: CD4+ or CD8+ T cells sorted from blood, sampled in a trial of the OX40 agonist ivuxolimab. These receptors were collected from an adult with an advanced solid tumor such as melanoma, head and neck, liver or kidney cancer.

This chain uses TRBV7-9 with TRBJ1-5, with no clear D. Trimming pared 4 bases from V and 4 bases from J, leaving 5 bases between. CDR3 size: 12 residues. Germline CDR1 SEHNR, CDR2 FQNEAQ (reference sequence). In nucleotides, the CDR3 is TGTGCCAGCAGCTCCCCTAATCAGCCCCAGCATTTT. This encodes CASSSPNQPQHF.

The chain combines TRBV28 with TRBJ1-2; 8 bases are shared with TRBD1. From germline, CDR1 is MDHEN and CDR2 SYDVKM. The V and J ends lost 6 bases and 5 bases, in that order; junction bases with no gene match: 5. The CDR3 is 13 residues long. The CDR3 sequence: CASSPGQDYGYTF. CDR3 nucleotide sequence: TGTGCCAGCAGCCCGGGACAGGATTATGGCTACACCTTC.

This sequence joins TRBV30 and TRBJ2-5, with 10 positions matching TRBD2. TRBJ2-7 explains the end of the DNA better; the J call may be wrong. CDR3 size: 19 residues. CDR1 is GTSNPN and CDR2 is SVGIG in the germline V gene (reference sequence). The CDR3 here is CAWSRFSGRTPRSSYEQYF. CDR3 DNA: TGTGCCTGGAGTCGTTTTAGCGGGAGGACCCCCAGGAGCTCCTACGAGCAGTACTTC.

Only one count was recorded for this clone. The V gene is TRBV28, the J gene TRBJ1-2, with 7 bases fitting TRBD1. The CDR3 consists of 15 residues. J lost 8 bases, V lost 2 bases, and 11 bases had no gene match. From germline, CDR1 is MDHEN and CDR2 SYDVKM. The CDR3 DNA reads as TGTGCCAGCAGTTTACCCGACAGGGAGGGTTTGGGCTACACCTTC. Protein sequence: CASSLPDREGLGYTF.

As concerns this clone: One end of the junction varies from germline; a read error may be responsible. This chain's CDR3 is CRGASGVRSLHEQYF. In DNA form, the CDR3 reads TGCCGGGGGGCTAGCGGGGTTCGGAGTTTACACGAGCAGTACTTC. The chain combines TRBV19 with TRBJ2-7, with TRBD2 identical over 9 bases. CDR3 size: 15 residues. Germline V gene data show CDR1 as LNHDA and CDR2 as SQIVND (reference sequence).

This chain uses TRBV5-1 with TRBJ2-1; D gene unclear. The CDR3 has 13 residues. Looked up from germline, CDR1 is SGHRS and CDR2 is YFSETQ. V was shortened by 2 bases and J by 4 bases, with 7 bases between the two germline ends. The DNA of the CDR3 is TGCGCCAGCAGCTTCTCCGGGTACAATGAGCAGTTCTTC. It encodes CASSFSGYNEQFF.

The rearrangement joins TRBV4-1 to TRBJ2-7, with 9 bases aligning to TRBD2. The V gene's germline CDR1 is MGHRA and CDR2 YSYEKL. V lost 4 bases, J lost 4 bases, and 8 bases stayed unmatched. This CDR3 contains 15 residues. The chain's CDR3 is CASSRAETSGYEQYF. The CDR3 DNA follows: TGCGCCAGCAGCCGAGCAGAGACTAGCGGTTACGAGCAGTACTTC.

J is TRBJ2-1 and V is TRBV7-6; D is possibly TRBD1 (5 bases). V was cut by 5 bases and J by 7 bases, with 18 bases left in between. Germline CDR1 and CDR2: SGHVS and FNYEAQ. This CDR3 spans 15 amino acids. In DNA form, the CDR3 reads TGTGCCAGCAGCCTGTCTCCGGTGTCAGGGAATGAGCAGTTCTTC. It codes for CASSLSPVSGNEQFF.

The chain employs TRBV18 and TRBJ2-5, with 7 bases aligning to TRBD2. The length of the CDR3 is 13 residues. Trimming removed 5 bases from V and 2 bases from J; junction bases left unmatched: 2. Germline V gene sequence: CDR1 KGHSH, CDR2 LQKENI. CDR3: CASSSSGQETQYF. CDR3 DNA: TGTGCCAGCTCAAGTAGCGGGCAAGAGACCCAGTACTTC. The complete variable domain, with remaining parts taken from reference TRBV18 and TRBJ2-5, reads NAGVMQNPRHLVRRRGQEARLRCSPMKGHSHVYWYRQLPEEGLKFMVYLQKENIIDESGMPKERFSAEFPKEGPSILRIQQVVRGDSAAYFCASSSSGQETQYFGPGTRLLVL.

The chain employs TRBV7-9 and TRBJ1-1, with D possibly TRBD1 on 6 matching bases. Germline CDR1 and CDR2: SEHNR and FQNEAQ (reference sequence). The length of the CDR3 is 14 residues. The ends were cut back, 5 bases at V and 0 bases at J, with 10 bases in the middle. CDR3 DNA: TGTGCCAGCAGCCTGGGACAAATGAACACTGAAGCTTTCTTT. Translating gives CASSLGQMNTEAFF.

The rearrangement links TRBV7-8 to TRBJ1-2, with D maybe TRBD1 (5 bases). Germline-derived CDR1 and CDR2 are SGHVS and FQNEAQ. Trimming removed 1 base from V and 2 bases from J, with 14 bases in between. The length of the CDR3 is 16 residues. CDR3 sequence reads: CASSLVWGDLNYGYTF. In nucleotides, the CDR3 is TGTGCCAGCAGCTTAGTGTGGGGGGATCTGAACTATGGCTACACCTTC.

The gene calls are TRBV27 and TRBJ2-5, with D perhaps TRBD2 (6 bases). V lost 3 bases, J lost 5 bases, and 25 bases lay in between. Looked up from germline, CDR1 is MNHEY and CDR2 is SMNVEV (reference sequence). This CDR3 is 18 amino acids long. CDR3 protein: CASSFRGLERVKPETQYF. The CDR3 nucleotides are TGTGCCAGCAGTTTCCGGGGCCTAGAGCGGGTTAAACCCGAGACCCAGTACTTC.

The chain combines TRBV19 with TRBJ2-5; D call uncertain. V lost 5 bases to trimming and J lost 5 bases, with 12 bases between them. The CDR3 contains 13 residues. CDR1 and CDR2 from the germline V gene are LNHDA and SQIVND (reference sequence). The CDR3 spells CASSESRRETQYF. As DNA, the CDR3 is TGTGCCAGTAGTGAATCCCGGCGGGAGACCCAGTACTTC.

The V gene is TRBV29-1, the J gene TRBJ2-2; 9 bases match TRBD1. The CDR3 covers 15 residues. Losses at the gene ends were 6 bases for V and 5 bases for J; bases not matched to a gene: 10. Looked up from germline, CDR1 is SQVTM and CDR2 is ANQGSEA. Here the CDR3 DNA reads TGCAGCGTCTGGGACAGGGAAGCGGATACCGGGGAGCTGTTTTTT. This translates into CSVWDREADTGELFF.

The chain links TRBV6-5 to TRBJ2-3, with a weak D call TRBD2 (6 bases). This CDR3 contains 14 residues. Germline CDR1 MNHEY, CDR2 SVGAGI. Trimming removed 5 bases at V and 0 bases at J, with 9 bases between. CDR3 nucleotides: TGTGCCAGCAGTCTGGGACTTAGCACAGATACGCAGTATTTT. This codes for CASSLGLSTDTQYF.